The following is a T cell receptor beta chain sequence with its context. Measured with immunoSEQ multiplex PCR; TCRdb has only the in-frame clones, and not every one. The sample records approximately 45,000 clones, over 85% being singletons. This specimen belongs to a study of T cell changes during pregnancy in multiple sclerosis. V trimming: 6 bases; J trimming: 6 bases; junction bases outside the gene matches: 7. The CDR3 runs to 15 residues. The germline CDR1 and CDR2 sequences are KGHSH and LQKENI. The sample in question was CD4+ T cells from peripheral blood mononuclear cells, obtained in the first trimester of pregnancy. This TCR was recovered from a female donor with multiple sclerosis, enrolled in a pregnancy study. The chain recombines TRBV18 with TRBJ2-1, with TRBD2 identical over 11 bases. CDR3 loop: CASSSLAGAANEQFF. The CDR3 DNA reads as TGTGCCAGCTCGTCACTAGCGGGAGCGGCCAATGAGCAGTTCTTC.